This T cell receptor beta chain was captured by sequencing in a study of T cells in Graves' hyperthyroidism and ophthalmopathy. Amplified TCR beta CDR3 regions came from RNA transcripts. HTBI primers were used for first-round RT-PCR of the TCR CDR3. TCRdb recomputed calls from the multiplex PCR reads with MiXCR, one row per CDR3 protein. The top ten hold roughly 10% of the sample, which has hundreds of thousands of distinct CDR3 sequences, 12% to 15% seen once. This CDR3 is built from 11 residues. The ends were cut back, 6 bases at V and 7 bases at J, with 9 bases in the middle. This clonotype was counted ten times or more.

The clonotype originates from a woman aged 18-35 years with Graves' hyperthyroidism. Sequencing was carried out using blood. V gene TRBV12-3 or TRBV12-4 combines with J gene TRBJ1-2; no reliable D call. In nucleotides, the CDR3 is TGTGCCAGCAGGGGCGCGAGTGGCTACACCTTC. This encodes CASRGASGYTF.